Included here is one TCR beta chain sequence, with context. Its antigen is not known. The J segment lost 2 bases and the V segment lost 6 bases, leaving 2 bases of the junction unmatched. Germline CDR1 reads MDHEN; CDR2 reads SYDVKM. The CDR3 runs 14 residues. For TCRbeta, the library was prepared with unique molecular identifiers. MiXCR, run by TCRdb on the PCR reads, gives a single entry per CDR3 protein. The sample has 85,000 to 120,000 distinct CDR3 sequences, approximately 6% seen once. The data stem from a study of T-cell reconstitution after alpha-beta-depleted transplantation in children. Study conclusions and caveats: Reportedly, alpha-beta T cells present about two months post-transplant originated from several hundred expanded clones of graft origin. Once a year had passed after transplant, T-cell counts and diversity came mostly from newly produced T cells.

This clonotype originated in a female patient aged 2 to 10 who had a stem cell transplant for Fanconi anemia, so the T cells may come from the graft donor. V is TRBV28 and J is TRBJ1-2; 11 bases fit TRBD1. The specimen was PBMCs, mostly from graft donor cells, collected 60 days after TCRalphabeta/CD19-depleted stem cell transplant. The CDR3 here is CASSRTGGNYGYTF. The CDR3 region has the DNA TGTGCCAGCAGCCGGACAGGGGGCAACTATGGCTACACCTTC.